This T cell receptor (beta chain) was profiled in a study of blood T cell repertoires in COVID-19. The authors' processing: Amplification of reference gene primers was used by the study to estimate nucleated cell counts. Sequencing used immunoSEQ multiplex PCR; TCRdb keeps in-frame clones, though not all of them. V, J and clone size were drawn from that table, and D and trimming were deduced from the DNA. This table holds over 65,000 clones, about three quarters found once. Only a few counts were recorded for this clone. The V gene's germline CDR1 is SGDLS and CDR2 YYNGEE. This CDR3 region has 15 residues. V shed 4 bases and J 3 bases; nucleotides not matched to a gene: 6.

The sequencing input was peripheral blood. The gene calls are TRBV9 and TRBJ2-3; 9 bases are a match to TRBD1. The TCR sequence derives from a human donor in a cohort sampled during active COVID-19. In nucleotides, the CDR3 is TGTGCCAGCAGCCCCTACGGACAGGGGACAGATACGCAGTATTTT. Its translation: CASSPYGQGTDTQYF.